A selection of T cell receptor beta chains follows, all from one sample in a study of blood T cell repertoires in COVID-19. Sequencing used immunoSEQ multiplex PCR; TCRdb keeps in-frame clones, though not all of them. The table records roughly 210,000 clones, roughly 84% of them present only once. The sequenced material came from peripheral blood. The receptors were gathered from a woman aged 80 or older with COVID-19, enrolled during active disease. Both conserved end residues are part of each CDR3. A D gene is named only where the DNA matches it firmly. Clone size is shown for a subset of rows, as once, few, many or a class of expanded clone.

CDR3 length,J gene,D gene,V gene,clone size,CDR3 DNA,CDR3 protein
13,TRBJ1-2,NA,TRBV12-3/TRBV12-4,NA,TGTGCCAGCAGTTTAGTCCTAGGGGTCGGCTACACCTTC,CASSLVLGVGYTF
15,TRBJ2-1,TRBD2,TRBV2,NA,TGTGCCAGCAGTGAAGTACTAGCGGGGAACAATGAGCAGTTCTTC,CASSEVLAGNNEQFF
19,TRBJ1-5,TRBD1,TRBV6-4,NA,TGTGCCAGCAGTGACTCGACAGGGGGCGCATGGATGAACAATCAGCCCCAGCATTTT,CASSDSTGGAWMNNQPQHF
11,TRBJ1-2,NA,TRBV20-1,NA,TGCAGTGCTAGGCAGTCCTATGGCTACACCTTC,CSARQSYGYTF
13,TRBJ1-5,NA,TRBV19,NA,TGTGCCAGTAGGCTAGACAGGAATCAGCCCCAGCATTTT,CASRLDRNQPQHF
16,TRBJ2-1,TRBD2,TRBV15,NA,TGTGCCACCAGCAGAGGCAGGAGCGGGGGGCCCAATGAGCAGTTCTTC,CATSRGRSGGPNEQFF
14,TRBJ1-2,NA,TRBV6-5,NA,TGTGCCAGCAAGGTAGGGCGCGGGAACTATGGCTACACCTTC,CASKVGRGNYGYTF
15,TRBJ2-7,TRBD1,TRBV10-3,NA,TGTGCCATCAAGGAGGGACAGGGAGTCTCCTACGAGCAGTACTTC,CAIKEGQGVSYEQYF
15,TRBJ1-2,NA,TRBV11-1,NA,TGTGCCAGCAGCTTAAGTAGAGTGACTAACTATGGCTACACCTTC,CASSLSRVTNYGYTF
15,TRBJ1-3,NA,TRBV5-4,NA,TGTGCCAGCAGCTTATCCGGTAGCTCTGGAAACACCATATATTTT,CASSLSGSSGNTIYF
13,TRBJ1-4,NA,TRBV18,NA,TGTGCCAGCTCATTAAACAGCAATGAAAAACTGTTTTTT,CASSLNSNEKLFF
18,TRBJ2-1,TRBD1,TRBV30,NA,TGTGCCTGGAAAAACACCGGGACAGGGGGCGCGTGGGGCAATGAGCAGTTCTTC,CAWKNTGTGGAWGNEQFF
14,TRBJ1-5,TRBD1,TRBV2,NA,TGTGCCAGCAGCGCCGGGACAGGGCTTCAGCCCCAGCATTTT,CASSAGTGLQPQHF
14,TRBJ1-5,TRBD1,TRBV6-5,NA,TGTGCCAGCAGACAGGGGGTTTCCAATCAGCCCCAGCATTTT,CASRQGVSNQPQHF
13,TRBJ1-2,NA,TRBV24-1,few,TGTGCCACCAGCGACAGAACCTCCTATGGCTACACCTTC,CATSDRTSYGYTF
13,TRBJ1-5,TRBD1,TRBV7-9,NA,TGTGCCAGCAGACGGACAGGGGAACAGCCCCAGCATTTT,CASRRTGEQPQHF